This T cell receptor beta chain came from a study of OX40 agonist ivuxolimab in advanced cancers. Background on the whole study: Ivuxolimab was an agonistic, fully human IgG2 monoclonal antibody directed against OX40 (CD134), a costimulatory receptor. Intravenous ivuxolimab was administered to patients every 2 weeks at six dose levels: 0.01, 0.1, 0.3, 1.5, 3 and 10 mg/kg. Of the 50 to 55 patients in dose escalation, around 20 had hepatocellular carcinoma, about 15 had melanoma, 9 had renal cell carcinoma and 9 had head and neck cancer. In the dose-escalation cohort, approximately 82% of patients were male, and the mean age was 60 years with a range of about 20 to 79. Prior anti-PD-1, anti-PD-L1 or anti-CTLA-4 therapy was permitted, and checkpoint inhibitors had been received by more than 35% of dose-escalation patients. Partial responses occurred in three dose-escalation patients, of whom one had hepatocellular carcinoma and two had cutaneous melanoma. Peripheral TCRbeta sequencing aimed to test whether ivuxolimab altered TCR sequence diversity and caused clonal T-cell expansion. The paper reports the monotherapy dose-escalation portion (N of about 50 patients) of the phase I ivuxolimab trial.

For sequencing of the TCRbeta CDR3 region, genomic DNA was extracted from the sorted cells. The immunoSEQ Assay was used for sequencing of TCRbeta CDR3 regions. TCRdb took this table from immuneACCESS and kept in-frame rearrangements with V and J called. Such tables lack part of the clones; where checked against another copy, unresolved V genes explain under half of the gap, and the rest is unexplained. Counted in this sample were about 38,000 clones; around 92% of them appeared once. The ten largest clones add up to approximately 9.7% of the sample. General study outcomes and caveats: At doses of 0.1 to 3.0 mg/kg, clonal expansion of both CD4+ and CD8+ blood T cells was observed from baseline to week 6. In partial responders in the 0.1-3.0 mg/kg groups, normalized peripheral clonal expansion was found to be among the lowest, especially among CD8+ T cells. Which antigens the clonally expanded peripheral T cells were specific for was not determined. Low levels of normalized T-cell clonal expansion were also shown by some nonresponding patients. After ivuxolimab, expanded clones were on average more numerous among CD8+ T cells than among CD4+ T cells.

Patients with a history of autoimmune disease or receiving systemic immunosuppression were excluded from the trial. Peripheral blood for TCR sequencing was collected from all dose cohorts at baseline, on cycle 4 day 1, and on cycle 7 day 1. Samples were obtained from an open-label, multicenter, first-in-human phase I dose-escalation trial of ivuxolimab. Adults with locally advanced or metastatic melanoma, renal cell, hepatocellular, or head and neck squamous cell carcinoma were enrolled in the trial. Before TCR sequencing, CD4+ T cells and CD8+ T cells were sorted from peripheral blood as separate populations. Details on this clone: This clone's antigen is unknown. No much larger clone is present one base from it, and per-base qualities are unavailable.

The CDR3 contains 14 residues, cysteine and phenylalanine counted. Left in the record is the CDR3 DNA by itself, 42 bases read in frame from the first base. At the junction V is shortened by 5 bases and J by 7 bases, with 14 bases in between. The germline V gene (reference sequence) supplies CDR1 SEHNR and CDR2 FQNEAQ. The rearranged segments are TRBV7-9 and TRBJ2-2, with a tentative D gene TRBD1 over 6 matching bases. The receptor was derived from an adult with an advanced solid tumor such as melanoma, head and neck, liver or kidney cancer. The sequenced sample was CD4+ or CD8+ T cells sorted from blood, obtained in a trial of the OX40 agonist ivuxolimab. The CDR3 protein: CASSPGRGVGELFF. In nucleotide form, the sequence is TGTGCCAGCAGCCCTGGCAGGGGAGTCGGGGAGCTGTTTTTT.